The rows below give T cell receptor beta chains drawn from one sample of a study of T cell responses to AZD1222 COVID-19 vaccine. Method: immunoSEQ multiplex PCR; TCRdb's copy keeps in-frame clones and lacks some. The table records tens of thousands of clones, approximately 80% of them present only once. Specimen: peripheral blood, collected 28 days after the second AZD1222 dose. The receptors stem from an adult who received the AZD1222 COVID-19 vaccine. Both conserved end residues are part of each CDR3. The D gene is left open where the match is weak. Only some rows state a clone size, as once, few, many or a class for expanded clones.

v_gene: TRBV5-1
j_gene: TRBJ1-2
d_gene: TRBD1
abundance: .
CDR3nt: TGCGCCAGCAGCCAGGGACAGGGGGCCGTTAGATATGGCTACACCTTC
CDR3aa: CASSQGQGAVRYGYTF

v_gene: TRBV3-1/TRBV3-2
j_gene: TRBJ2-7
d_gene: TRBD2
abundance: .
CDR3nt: TGTGCCAGCAGCCAAGAGTGGACTAGCGGGATTTACGAGCAGTACTTC
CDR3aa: CASSQEWTSGIYEQYF

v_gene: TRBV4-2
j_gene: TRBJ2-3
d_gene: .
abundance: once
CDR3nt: TGTGCCAGCAGCCAAGGGGCGGGCCGGGGCGCAGATACGCAGTATTTT
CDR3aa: CASSQGAGRGADTQYF

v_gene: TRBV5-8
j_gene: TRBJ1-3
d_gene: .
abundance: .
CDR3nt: TGTGCCAGCAGCTTGGGGCAGGGTAGAAACACCATATATTTT
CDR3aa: CASSLGQGRNTIYF

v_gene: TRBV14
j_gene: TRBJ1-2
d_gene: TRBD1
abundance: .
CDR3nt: TGTGCCAGCAGCCCGGGACAGTCTCTTAGGGGCTACACCTTC
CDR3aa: CASSPGQSLRGYTF

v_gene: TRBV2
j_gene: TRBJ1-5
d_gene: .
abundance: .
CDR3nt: TGTGCCAGCAGTGAACCGGACTGGTCAGCAAATCAGCCCCAGCATTTT
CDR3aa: CASSEPDWSANQPQHF

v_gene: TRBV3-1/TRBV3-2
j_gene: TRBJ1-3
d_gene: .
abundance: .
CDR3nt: TGTGCCAGCAGCCGGACAGCAACTGGAAACACCATATATTTT
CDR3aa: CASSRTATGNTIYF

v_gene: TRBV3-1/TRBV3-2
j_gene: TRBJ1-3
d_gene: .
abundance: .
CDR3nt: TGTGCCAGCAGCCAAGATGGGGGGGCTGGAAACACCATATATTTT
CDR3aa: CASSQDGGAGNTIYF

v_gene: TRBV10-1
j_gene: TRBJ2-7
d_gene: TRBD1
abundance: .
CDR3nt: TGCGCCAGCAGTGACCCCCAGGGGGCTGGCGAGCAGTACTTC
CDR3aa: CASSDPQGAGEQYF

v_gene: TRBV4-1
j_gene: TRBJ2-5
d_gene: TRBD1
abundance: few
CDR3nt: TGCGCCAGCAGCCAGCCGGGACAGGGAAAAGAGACCCAGTACTTC
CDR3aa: CASSQPGQGKETQYF

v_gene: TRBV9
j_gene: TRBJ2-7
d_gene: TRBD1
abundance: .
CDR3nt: TGTGCCAGCAGCGTAGGACAGGGGATAGGCTACGAGCAGTACTTC
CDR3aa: CASSVGQGIGYEQYF

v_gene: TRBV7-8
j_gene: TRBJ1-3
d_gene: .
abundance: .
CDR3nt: TGTGCCAGCAGCTCAGGATCAGGAAACACCATATATTTT
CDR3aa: CASSSGSGNTIYF

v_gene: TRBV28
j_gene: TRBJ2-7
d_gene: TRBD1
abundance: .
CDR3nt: TGTGCCAGCAGTTCCTACGACAGGGCTTACTACGAGCAGTACTTC
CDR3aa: CASSSYDRAYYEQYF

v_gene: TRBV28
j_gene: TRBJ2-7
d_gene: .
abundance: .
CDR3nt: TGTGCCAGCAGTTTGCCGCGGGGTGGCCCGAACTTC
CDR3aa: CASSLPRGGPNF

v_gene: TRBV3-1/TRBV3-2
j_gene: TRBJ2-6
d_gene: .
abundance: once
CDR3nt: TGTGCCAGCAGCTGGCGGATCTCTGGGGCCAACGTCCTGACTTTC
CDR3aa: CASSWRISGANVLTF

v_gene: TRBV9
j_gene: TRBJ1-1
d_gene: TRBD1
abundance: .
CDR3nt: TGTGCCAGCAGCGTAAATGTGGGCAGGGGGCTTTTTGTCACTGAAGCTTTCTTT
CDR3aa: CASSVNVGRGLFVTEAFF

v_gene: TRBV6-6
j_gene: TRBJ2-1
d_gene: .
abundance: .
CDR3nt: TGTGCCAGCAGATTCCAGCGGGACAATGAGCAGTTCTTC
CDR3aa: CASRFQRDNEQFF

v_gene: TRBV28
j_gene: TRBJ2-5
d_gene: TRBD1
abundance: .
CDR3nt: TGTGCCAGCAGTTTATTGGGACAGGGGGCTGTAAAGACCCAGTACTTC
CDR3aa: CASSLLGQGAVKTQYF

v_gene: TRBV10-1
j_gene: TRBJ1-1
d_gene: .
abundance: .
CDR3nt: TGCGCCAGCAGTAAACAGTTGAACACTGAAGCTTTCTTT
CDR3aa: CASSKQLNTEAFF

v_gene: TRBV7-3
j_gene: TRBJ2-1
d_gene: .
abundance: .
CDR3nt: TGTGCCAGCAGCTTAAAAGGGCTAGCGAGAGGGAATGAGCAGTTCTTC
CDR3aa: CASSLKGLARGNEQFF

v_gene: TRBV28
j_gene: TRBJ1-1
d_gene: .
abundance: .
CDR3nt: TGTGCCATTTCTCCCTGGGGGTTTGACACTGAAGCTTTCTTT
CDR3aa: CAISPWGFDTEAFF

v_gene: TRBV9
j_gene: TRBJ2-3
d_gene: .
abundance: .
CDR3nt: TGTGCCAGCAGCTTCCACAGGGAGACCGATACGCAGTATTTT
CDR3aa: CASSFHRETDTQYF

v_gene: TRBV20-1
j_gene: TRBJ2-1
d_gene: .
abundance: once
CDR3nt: TGCAGTGCTAGACTAGTTAATGAGCAGTTCTTC
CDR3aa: CSARLVNEQFF

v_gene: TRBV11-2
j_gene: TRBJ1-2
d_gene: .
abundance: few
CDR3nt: TGTGCCAGCAGCACTACAACGGCTGGCTATGGCTACACCTTC
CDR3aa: CASSTTTAGYGYTF

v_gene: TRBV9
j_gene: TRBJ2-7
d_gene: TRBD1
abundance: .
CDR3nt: TGTGCCAGCAGCCCCCGGACAGGGCAAACCTACGAGCAGTACTTC
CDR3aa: CASSPRTGQTYEQYF

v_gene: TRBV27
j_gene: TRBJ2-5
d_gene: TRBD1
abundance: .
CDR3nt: TGTGCCAGCAGCCACCAGGGGGCGGGAGAGACCCAGTACTTC
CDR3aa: CASSHQGAGETQYF

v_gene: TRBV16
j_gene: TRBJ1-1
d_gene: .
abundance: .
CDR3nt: TGTGCCAGCAGCCAATCTCAGTCGGTAGAAGCTTTCTTT
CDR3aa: CASSQSQSVEAFF

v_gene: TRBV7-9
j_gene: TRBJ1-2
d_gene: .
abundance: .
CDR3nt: TGTGCCAGCAGCTTGGACAGTGCCGCATATGGCTACACCTTC
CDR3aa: CASSLDSAAYGYTF

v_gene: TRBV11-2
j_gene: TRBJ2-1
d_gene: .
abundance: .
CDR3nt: TGTGCCAGCAGCTTAGTCAGGTTGGAGAGAAATGAGCAGTTCTTC
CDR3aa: CASSLVRLERNEQFF

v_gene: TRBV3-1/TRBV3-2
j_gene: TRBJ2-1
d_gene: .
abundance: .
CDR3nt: TGTGCCAGCAGCCAACGGGGGTCCTTCTCCTACAATGAGCAGTTCTTC
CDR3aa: CASSQRGSFSYNEQFF

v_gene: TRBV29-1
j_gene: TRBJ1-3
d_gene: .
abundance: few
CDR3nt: TGCAGCGTTAAAACCGGGACCAACTCTGGAAACACCATATATTTT
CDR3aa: CSVKTGTNSGNTIYF

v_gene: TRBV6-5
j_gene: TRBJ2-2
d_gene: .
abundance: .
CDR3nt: TGTGCCAGCAGTGACTCCGGGGCGAGGGAGCTGTTTTTT
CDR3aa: CASSDSGARELFF

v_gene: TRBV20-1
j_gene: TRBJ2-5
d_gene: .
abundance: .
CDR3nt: TGCAGTGCTAGCAAGGGAGAGACCCAGTACTTC
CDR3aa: CSASKGETQYF

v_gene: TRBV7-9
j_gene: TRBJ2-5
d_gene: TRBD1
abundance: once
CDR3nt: TGTGCCAGCAGCTTCCGGACAGGGGAAGAGACCCAGTACTTC
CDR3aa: CASSFRTGEETQYF

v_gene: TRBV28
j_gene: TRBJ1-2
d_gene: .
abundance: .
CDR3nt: TGTGCCAGCAGACAAGGGGAAGGGCCCTATGGCTACACCTTC
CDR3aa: CASRQGEGPYGYTF

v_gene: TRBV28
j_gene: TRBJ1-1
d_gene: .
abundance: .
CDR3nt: TGTGCCAGCAAGGGACGAGTAAGGACTGAAGCTTTCTTT
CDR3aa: CASKGRVRTEAFF

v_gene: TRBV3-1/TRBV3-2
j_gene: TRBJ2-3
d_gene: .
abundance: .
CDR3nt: TGTGCCAGCAGCCCCCCAAACCAGGCGCGGGATACGCAGTATTTT
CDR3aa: CASSPPNQARDTQYF

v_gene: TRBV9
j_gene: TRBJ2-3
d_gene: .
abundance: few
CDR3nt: TGTGCCAGCAGCCCGACCCTTAGAGGACTCCCTACGCAGTATTTT
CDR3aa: CASSPTLRGLPTQYF

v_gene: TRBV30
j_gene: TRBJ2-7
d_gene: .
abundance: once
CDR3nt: TGTGCCTGGAGTACGGCCCGGACAGATAGCTCCTACGAGCAGTACTTC
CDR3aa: CAWSTARTDSSYEQYF

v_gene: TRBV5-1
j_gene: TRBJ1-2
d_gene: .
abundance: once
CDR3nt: TGCGCCAGCAGCTTGGCTGCGGGGGCAGGCTACACCTTC
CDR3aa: CASSLAAGAGYTF

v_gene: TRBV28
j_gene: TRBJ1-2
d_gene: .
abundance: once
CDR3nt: TGTGCCAGCACGCAGGGACCTAACTATGGCTACACCTTC
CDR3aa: CASTQGPNYGYTF

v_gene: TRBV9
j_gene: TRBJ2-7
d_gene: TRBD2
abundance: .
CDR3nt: TGTGCCAGCAGCGTAGCTGGAAGCGGGAGGGGCGAGCAGTACTTC
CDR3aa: CASSVAGSGRGEQYF

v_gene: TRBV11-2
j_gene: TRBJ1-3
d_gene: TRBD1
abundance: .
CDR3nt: TGTGCCAGCAGCTTAGGATTAGGGTACAGGGGAATCTCTGGAAACACCATATATTTT
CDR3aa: CASSLGLGYRGISGNTIYF

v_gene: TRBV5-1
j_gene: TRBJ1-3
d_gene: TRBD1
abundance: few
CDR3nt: TGCGCCAGCAGCTCGGGACAGGGGTTGGGAAACACCATATATTTT
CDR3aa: CASSSGQGLGNTIYF

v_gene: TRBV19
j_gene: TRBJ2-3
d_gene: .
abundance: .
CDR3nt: TGTGCCAGTAGTATCTGGGGACGGCGCACAGATACGCAGTATTTT
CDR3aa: CASSIWGRRTDTQYF

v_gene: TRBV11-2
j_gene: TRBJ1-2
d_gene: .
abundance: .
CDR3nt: TGTGCCAGCAGCCCCTTTTGGGACACCCTCACCTATGGCTACACCTTC
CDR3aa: CASSPFWDTLTYGYTF

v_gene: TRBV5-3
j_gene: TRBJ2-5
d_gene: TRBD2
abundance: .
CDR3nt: TGTGCCAGAAGCTGCCCCTTAAAGCGGGAGGGCCAAAAGACCCAGTACTTC
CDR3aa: CARSCPLKREGQKTQYF

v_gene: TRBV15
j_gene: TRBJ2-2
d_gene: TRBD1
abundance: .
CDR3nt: TGTGCCACCAGCAAAACAGGGGGCGCGAACACCGGGGAGCTGTTTTTT
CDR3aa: CATSKTGGANTGELFF

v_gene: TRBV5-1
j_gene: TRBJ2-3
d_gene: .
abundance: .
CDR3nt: TGCGCCAGCAGCTTGGAAGGGGGAAGAGATACGCAGTATTTT
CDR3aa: CASSLEGGRDTQYF

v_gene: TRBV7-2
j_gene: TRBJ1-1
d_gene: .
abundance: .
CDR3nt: TGTGCCAGCAGCTTATATCGGGGGGAGACTGAAGCTTTCTTT
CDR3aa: CASSLYRGETEAFF

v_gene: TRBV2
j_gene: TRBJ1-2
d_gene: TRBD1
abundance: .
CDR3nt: TGTGCCAGCAGTGACTGGACAGGGGGTAACTATGGCTACACCTTC
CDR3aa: CASSDWTGGNYGYTF

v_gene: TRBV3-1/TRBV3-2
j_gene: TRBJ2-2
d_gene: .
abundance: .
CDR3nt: TGTGCCAGCAGCAGCCAAAGGGGGGAGGGGACCGGGGAGCTGTTTTTT
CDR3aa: CASSSQRGEGTGELFF